The entry below gives a single T cell receptor (beta chain) sequence along with its context. The antigen it recognizes is unknown. No per-base quality is available; no much larger clone lies one base away. The reads were generated on an Illumina NovaSeq 6000. TCR cDNA was synthesized by 5'RACE template switching, which introduced a universal primer site and unique molecular identifiers. Priming for cDNA synthesis came from both the TCR alpha and TCR beta constant segments. Library amplification involved two PCR steps, and the second step added sample barcodes and sequencing adapters. Sequencing of the libraries was done on either Illumina HiSeq 2500 (2x100 bp) or NovaSeq (2x150 bp). Under the source paper's analysis protocol: MIGEC handled demultiplexing of reads and collapsing into UMI consensus sequences, while MiXCR performed V(D)J alignment. Vaccine-responding clonotypes were identified with edgeR using replicate PBMC samples, with FDR below 0.01 and a log2 fold change above 5 up to day 15 being required. CD4 or CD8 identity was assigned to each bulk clonotype according to whether the clonotype was present at higher abundance in the sequenced CD4 repertoire or the sequenced CD8 repertoire. TCRdb reprocessing: public reads trimmed at Q25 with fastp, clones called with MiXCR, in-frame beta chains kept. A single entry per CDR3 protein holds the most common genes and DNA from its merged rows. The V and J calls and clone size come from TCRdb's table, not from the authors' own analysis. The sample data list about 120,000 distinct CDR3 sequences, and roughly 15% of these were observed just once. The ten top clones hold around 46% of the sample.

The source of the sample is a study of T cells after yellow fever vaccination (dated by TCRdb to the late 2010s). Study-wide context: The SMART-Seq v4 Ultra Low Input RNA kit was used to prepare libraries from fractions with low cell numbers. To follow T-cell clones before and after primary and booster YFV17D yellow fever vaccination, bulk TCR alpha and beta repertoires were sequenced over time. Two healthy male donors, one aged 18 to 30 and one aged 30 to 40 years, were included in the cohort. Blood samples were taken at several timepoints before and after primary and secondary immunization, and bulk PBMC replicates and cell subsets were isolated.

V is pared back by 2 bases and J by 2 bases, with 3 bases lying between the germline termini. From cysteine to phenylalanine, the CDR3 is 12 amino acids long. CDR3 DNA is the only sequence kept; it has 36 bases, read in frame from the first base. Based on the germline V gene, the CDR1 and CDR2 sequences are SQVTM and ANQGSEA. Taken with the paper, the label for treatment or condition translates to: live attenuated yellow fever vaccine strain. PBMCs were isolated from peripheral blood using a standard Ficoll-Paque protocol. CD4 and CD8 T-cell fractions were isolated with Dynabeads CD4 and CD8 positive selection kits. TriZol was used to extract RNA from bulk PBMCs, from CD4 and CD8 fractions, and from dextramer-positive and dextramer-negative fractions. The full study reports these points: Most clones expanded after primary vaccination were re-detected after the booster (about 96% of CD4 and approximately 88% of CD8), suggesting broad memory maintenance. Only a couple of donors were included in the study, so the extent to which the findings can be generalized is limited. Compared with the primary T-cell response, the secondary T-cell response was faster but weaker, reaching its peak on day 5 rather than on day 15. A small fraction of clonotypes appeared in both the CD4 and CD8 compartments, likely as a result of convergent recombination. Computational filtering was needed because FACS-sorted repertoires could contain abundant contaminating clonotypes from the bulk population.

Sequences were derived from CD8+ T cells sorted from PBMCs, sampled 5 days after the yellow fever booster vaccination. Here the chain combines TRBV29-1 and TRBJ2-2; too little of a D gene remains to name it. The receptor's source is a man between 18 and 35 years old who received the YFV17D yellow fever vaccine. The DNA is as follows: TGCAGCGTTGAATTAAACACCGGGGAGCTGTTTTTT. Its protein reads: CSVELNTGELFF.